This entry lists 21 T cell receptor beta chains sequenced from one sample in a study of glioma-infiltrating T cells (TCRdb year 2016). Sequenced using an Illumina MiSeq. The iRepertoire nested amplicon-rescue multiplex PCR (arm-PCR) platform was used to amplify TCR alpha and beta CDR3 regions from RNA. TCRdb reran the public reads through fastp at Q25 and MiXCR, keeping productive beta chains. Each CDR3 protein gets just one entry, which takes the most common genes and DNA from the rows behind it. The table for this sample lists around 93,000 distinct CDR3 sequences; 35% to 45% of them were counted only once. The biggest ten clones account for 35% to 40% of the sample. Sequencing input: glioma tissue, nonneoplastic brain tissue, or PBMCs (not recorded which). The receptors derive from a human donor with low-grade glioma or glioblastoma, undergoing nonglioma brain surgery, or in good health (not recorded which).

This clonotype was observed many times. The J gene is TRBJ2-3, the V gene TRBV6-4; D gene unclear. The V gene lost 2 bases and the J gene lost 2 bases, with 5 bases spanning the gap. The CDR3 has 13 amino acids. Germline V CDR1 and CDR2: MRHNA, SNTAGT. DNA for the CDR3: TGTGCCAGCAGTGACGACTTCACAGATACGCAGTATTTT. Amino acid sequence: CASSDDFTDTQYF.

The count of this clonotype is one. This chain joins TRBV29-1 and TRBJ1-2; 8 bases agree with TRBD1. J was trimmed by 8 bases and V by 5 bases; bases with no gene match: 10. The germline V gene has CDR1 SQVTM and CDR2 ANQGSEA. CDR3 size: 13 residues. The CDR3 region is CSVIKRQGRGYTF. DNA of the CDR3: TGCAGCGTTATAAAGCGACAGGGGAGAGGCTACACCTTC.

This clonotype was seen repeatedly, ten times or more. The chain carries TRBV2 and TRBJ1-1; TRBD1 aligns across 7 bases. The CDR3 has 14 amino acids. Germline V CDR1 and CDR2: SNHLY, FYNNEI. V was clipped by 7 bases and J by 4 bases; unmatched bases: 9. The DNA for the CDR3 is TGTGCCAGCACTCCCGAGGGGGCTTCCACTGAAGCTTTCTTT. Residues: CASTPEGASTEAFF. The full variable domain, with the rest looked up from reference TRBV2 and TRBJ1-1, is EPEVTQTPSHQVTQMGQEVILRCVPISNHLYFYWYRQILGQKVEFLVSFYNNEISEKSEIFDDQFSVERPDGSNFTLKIRSTKLEDSAMYFCASTPEGASTEAFFGQGTRLTVV.

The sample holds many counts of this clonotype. As DNA, the CDR3 is TGTGCCATCAGTGAGGGTCCCCTGGGCAATGAGCAGTTCTTC. It encodes CAISEGPLGNEQFF. V gene TRBV10-3 combines with J gene TRBJ2-1; no definite D call. CDR1 is ENHRY, CDR2 SYGVKD, per germline. The ends were cut back, 2 bases at V and 6 bases at J, with 11 bases in the middle. This CDR3 spans 14 amino acids.

The CDR3: CASSFAGLRDRGLEQYF. For the CDR3, the DNA is TGTGCCAGCAGCTTTGCGGGACTCCGGGACAGGGGGCTTGAGCAGTACTTC. The chain couples TRBV11-3 to TRBJ2-7; 12 bases are shared with TRBD1. The CDR3 loop spans 17 amino acids. V lost 3 bases, J lost 7 bases, and 13 bases stayed unmatched. Germline CDR1 is SGHNT and CDR2 is YENEEA. The variable domain in full, with the rest retrieved from reference TRBV11-3 and TRBJ2-7, is EAGVVQSPRYKIIEKKQPVAFWCNPISGHNTLYWYLQNLGQGPELLIRYENEEAVDDSQLPKDRFSAERLKGVDSTLKIQPAELGDSAVYLCASSFAGLRDRGLEQYFGPGTRLTVT.

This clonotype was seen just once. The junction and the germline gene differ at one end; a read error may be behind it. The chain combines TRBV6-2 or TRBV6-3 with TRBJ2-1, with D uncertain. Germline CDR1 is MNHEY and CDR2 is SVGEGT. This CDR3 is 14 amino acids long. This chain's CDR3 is CASSYAPPYNKQLF. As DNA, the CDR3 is TGTGCCAGCAGTTATGCCCCTCCCTACAATAAGCAGCTCTTC.

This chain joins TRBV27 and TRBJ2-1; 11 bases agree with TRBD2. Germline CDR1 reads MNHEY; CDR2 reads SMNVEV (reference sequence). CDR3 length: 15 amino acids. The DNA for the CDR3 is TGTGCTGGCAGTTTAATAGCGGGGGGGTACAATGAGCAGTTCTTC. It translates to CAGSLIAGGYNEQFF.

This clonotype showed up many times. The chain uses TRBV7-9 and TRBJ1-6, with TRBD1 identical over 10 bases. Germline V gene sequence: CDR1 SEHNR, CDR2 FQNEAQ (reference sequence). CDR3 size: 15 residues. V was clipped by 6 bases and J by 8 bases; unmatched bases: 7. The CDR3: CASSLTGGNDSPLHF. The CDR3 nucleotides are TGTGCCAGCAGTTTGACAGGGGGCAATGATTCACCCCTCCACTTT.

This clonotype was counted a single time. The CDR3 spells CASSIGPNRASEAFF. The CDR3 nucleotides read TGTGCCAGTAGTATTGGTCCAAACAGGGCCTCTGAAGCTTTCTTT. This chain connects TRBV19 to TRBJ1-1, with TRBD1 as a possible D gene (6 bases). Trimming stripped 3 bases from V and 6 bases from J, with 17 bases between. The CDR3 contains 15 residues. Germline-derived CDR1 and CDR2 are LNHDA and SQIVND (reference sequence). Looking up the rest from reference TRBV19 and TRBJ1-1 gives the full variable domain: DGGITQSPKYLFRKEGQNVTLSCEQNLNHDAMYWYRQDPGQGLRLIYYSQIVNDFQKGDIAEGYSVSREKKESFPLTVTSAQKNPTAFYLCASSIGPNRASEAFFGQGTRLTVV.

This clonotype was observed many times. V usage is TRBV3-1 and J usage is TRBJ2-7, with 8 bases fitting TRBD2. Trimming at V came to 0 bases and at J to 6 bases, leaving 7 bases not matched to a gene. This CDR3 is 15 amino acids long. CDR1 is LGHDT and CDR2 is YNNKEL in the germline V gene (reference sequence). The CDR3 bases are TGTGCCAGCAGCCAAGAAGGCGGGAGGTTCAGCGAGCAGTACTTC. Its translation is CASSQEGGRFSEQYF.

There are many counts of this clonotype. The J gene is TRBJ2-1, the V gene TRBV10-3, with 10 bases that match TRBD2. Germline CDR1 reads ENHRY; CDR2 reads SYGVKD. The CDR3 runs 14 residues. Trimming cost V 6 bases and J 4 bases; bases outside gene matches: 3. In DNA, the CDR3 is TGTGCCATCAGCTGGACTAGCGGTTACAATGAGCAGTTCTTC. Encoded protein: CAISWTSGYNEQFF.

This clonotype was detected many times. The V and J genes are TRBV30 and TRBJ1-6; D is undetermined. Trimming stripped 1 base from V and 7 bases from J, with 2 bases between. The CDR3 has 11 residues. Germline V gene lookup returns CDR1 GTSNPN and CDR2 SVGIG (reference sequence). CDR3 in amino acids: CAWSANSPLHF. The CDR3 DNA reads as TGTGCCTGGAGTGCCAATTCACCCCTCCACTTT.

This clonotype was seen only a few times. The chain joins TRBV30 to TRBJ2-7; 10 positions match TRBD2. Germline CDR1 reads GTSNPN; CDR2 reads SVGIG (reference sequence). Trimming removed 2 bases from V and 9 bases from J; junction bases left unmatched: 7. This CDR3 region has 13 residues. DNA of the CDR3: TGTGCCTGGAGTATAACTAGCGGGATATGGCAGTACTTC. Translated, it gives CAWSITSGIWQYF.

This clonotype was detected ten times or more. The CDR3 region is CASRSTGGGYNEQFF. CDR3 bases: TGTGCCAGCAGGTCTACAGGGGGCGGTTACAATGAGCAGTTCTTC. This rearrangement joins TRBV12-3 or TRBV12-4 to TRBJ2-1, with 9 bases fitting TRBD1. This CDR3 is 15 amino acids long. The J segment lost 4 bases and the V segment lost 6 bases, leaving 7 bases of the junction unmatched.

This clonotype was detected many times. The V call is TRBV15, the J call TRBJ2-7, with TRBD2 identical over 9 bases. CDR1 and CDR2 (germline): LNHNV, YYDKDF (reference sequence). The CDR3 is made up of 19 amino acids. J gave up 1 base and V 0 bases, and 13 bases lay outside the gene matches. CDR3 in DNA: TGTGCCACCAGCAGAGAACGGCTTTTCAGCGGGGGGACGTCCTACGAGCAGTACTTC. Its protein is CATSRERLFSGGTSYEQYF.

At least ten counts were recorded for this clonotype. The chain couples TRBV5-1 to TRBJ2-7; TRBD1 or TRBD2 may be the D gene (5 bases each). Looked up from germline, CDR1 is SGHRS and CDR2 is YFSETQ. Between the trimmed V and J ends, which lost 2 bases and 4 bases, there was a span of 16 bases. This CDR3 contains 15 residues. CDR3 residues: CASSLSGFGAYEQYF. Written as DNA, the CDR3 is TGCGCCAGCAGCTTAAGCGGCTTCGGGGCTTACGAGCAGTACTTC.

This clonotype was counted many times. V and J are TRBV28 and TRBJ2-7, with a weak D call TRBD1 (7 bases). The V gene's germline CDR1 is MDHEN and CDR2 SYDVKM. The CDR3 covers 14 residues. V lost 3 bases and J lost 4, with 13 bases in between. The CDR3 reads CASSFDREVYEQYF. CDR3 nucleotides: TGTGCCAGCAGTTTTGACAGGGAGGTATACGAGCAGTACTTC.

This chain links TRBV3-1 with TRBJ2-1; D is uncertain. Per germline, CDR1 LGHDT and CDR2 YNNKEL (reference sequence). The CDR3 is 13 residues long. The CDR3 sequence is CVSSQVLVGEQFF. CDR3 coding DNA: TGTGTTAGCAGCCAAGTCTTGGTCGGTGAGCAGTTCTTC.

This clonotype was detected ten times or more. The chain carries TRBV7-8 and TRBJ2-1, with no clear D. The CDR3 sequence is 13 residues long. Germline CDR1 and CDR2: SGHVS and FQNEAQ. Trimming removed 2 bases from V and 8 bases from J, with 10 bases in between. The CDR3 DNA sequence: TGTGCCAGCAGCTTAACTTTAGATCATGAGCAGTTCTTC. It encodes CASSLTLDHEQFF.

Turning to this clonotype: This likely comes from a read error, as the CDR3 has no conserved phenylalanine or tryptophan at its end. The CDR3 loop is CASSLRAGAGGANVLTS. CDR3 DNA sequence: TGTGCCAGCAGTTTAAGGGCAGGGGCTGGCGGGGCCAACGTCCTGACTTCC. The chain joins TRBV28 to TRBJ2-6; D perhaps matches TRBD1 (6 bases). The V gene lost 2 bases and the J gene lost 4 bases, with 15 bases spanning the gap. The CDR3 covers 17 residues. CDR1 and CDR2 from the germline V gene are MDHEN and SYDVKM.

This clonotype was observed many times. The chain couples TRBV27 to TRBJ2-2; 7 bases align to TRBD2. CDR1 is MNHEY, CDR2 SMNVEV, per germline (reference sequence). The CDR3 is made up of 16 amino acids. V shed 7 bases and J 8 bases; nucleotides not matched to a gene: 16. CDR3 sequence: CASTGLRTSSAGELFF. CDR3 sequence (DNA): TGTGCCAGCACCGGACTAAGGACTAGTTCCGCGGGGGAGCTGTTTTTT.